This TCR beta chain stems from a study of blood T cells in healthy people across ages. Study results and limitations: In long-lived donors, naive CD4+ cell counts and diversity exceeded those of aged donors.

Per sample, at least 5 micrograms of total RNA were extracted. It was with a sample-barcoded 5' primer and a J-beta primer mix that a second PCR of roughly 7 to 12 cycles was run. From each sample, at least 3 million paired-end reads containing CDR3 were obtained. TCRdb used MiXCR to reprocess the 5' RACE reads, holding one entry per CDR3 protein. Of hundreds of thousands of distinct CDR3 sequences detected, 20% to 30% appear once; the ten largest clones hold about 3%. Trimming took 3 bases from V and 6 from J; bases not matched to a gene: 6. The CDR3 covers 15 residues. CDR1 is MGHRA, CDR2 YSYEKL, per germline. Remarks on this clonotype: The antigen remains unidentified.

This same sample was also part of a study on T cells of mothers and their children. Per that paper: Each child gave 2.9 million or so TCR beta CDR3 reads (each mother, over 8.5 million).

The chain recombines TRBV4-1 with TRBJ1-5, with 9 bases matching TRBD1. The specimen sequenced was blood. This sequence originates from a boy aged 5-17 years in good health. Here the CDR3 reads CASSHPGQGIQPQHF. For the CDR3, the DNA is TGCGCCAGCAGCCATCCGGGACAGGGCATTCAGCCCCAGCATTTT.